Reported below is one T cell receptor (beta chain). The data stem from a study of blood T cell repertoires in COVID-19. The wider study: The United States, Italy and Spain were the sources of the acute and convalescent COVID-19 samples.

Germline CDR1 reads WSHSY; CDR2 reads SAAADI. The CDR3 length is 14 residues. V was clipped by 1 base and J by 0 bases, with 4 bases between them. Sequenced by immunoSEQ multiplex PCR; TCRdb stores in-frame clones only, minus some. The sample records approximately 240,000 clones, 92% being singletons. The sequencing input was peripheral blood. The receptor comes from a man aged 30 to 45 with COVID-19, enrolled during active disease. This chain connects TRBV10-2 to TRBJ1-5; D call uncertain. The CDR3 protein is CASSEYSSNQPQHF. The CDR3, as DNA: TGCGCCAGCAGTGAGTACAGTAGCAATCAGCCCCAGCATTTT.